Described below is a single TCR beta chain sequence and its context. The sample holds many counts of this clonotype. Its antigen remains undetermined. Base qualities are not at hand, and no much larger clone is one base apart. For repertoire sequencing, the TCR beta CDR3 regions were amplified from RNA transcripts. The first round was an RT-PCR using HTBI primers with the Qiagen OneStep RT-PCR kit, and this first round was followed by a second-round multiplex PCR, then size selection and purification. The libraries underwent paired-end sequencing with 100 bp reads on an Illumina HiSeq2000. From the authors' description of their analysis: Reads were processed with SOAPnuke, discarding reads with adapters, uncalled bases, mean Phred below 15, or no exact constant-primer or identifier match. High-quality paired reads were merged with COPE v1.2.5. Each unique nucleotide sequence was treated as a clonotype, and MiTCR v1.1 was used to align the clonotypes to the IMGT TRB V, D and J references. The analysis was limited to V-J combinations with a frequency above 0.0001, which together covered just over 98% of the repertoires. A TCR clonal expansion and chaos score per V-J combination was defined as the ratio of F50 clonal expansion to chaos observed in the TCRdist matrix. Features were reduced by Welch's t-statistics and random forest to about a dozen V-J combinations, which fed a naive Bayes classifier. The Morisita-Horn index was used to measure how similar the thyroid and blood repertoires were. Through fastp at Q25 and MiXCR, TCRdb rebuilt clones from the public reads, retaining in-frame beta chains. Merged by CDR3 protein, the rows form single entries marked with the most common genes and DNA. The V and J calls, along with clone size, are taken from TCRdb and not from the paper's own processing. The sample table lists more than 300,000 distinct CDR3 sequences, about a sixth of them with a count of one. Roughly 2.3% of the sample is held by the ten biggest clonotypes.

These data originate in a study of Graves' ophthalmopathy and Graves' hyperthyroidism (dated by TCRdb to the late 2010s). Context from the whole study: Peripheral blood samples were taken at the time of initial diagnosis, before any treatment was given. TCR beta repertoire signatures were used to distinguish Graves' ophthalmopathy from Graves' hyperthyroidism and to predict progression to ophthalmopathy. In total, 135 blood samples were TCR-sequenced: 43 ophthalmopathy, under 85 hyperthyroidism and about 17 hyperthyroidism-to-ophthalmopathy patients. A discovery set of 100 patients (approximately 45 ophthalmopathy, 55 to 65 stable hyperthyroidism) was enrolled to explore V-J signatures distinguishing ophthalmopathy from hyperthyroidism. The independent validation cohort included about 19 hyperthyroidism patients plus 17 patients who later progressed from hyperthyroidism to ophthalmopathy. In more than five hyperthyroidism patients, the T-cell repertoires found in thyroid tissue were compared with those found in blood. Once sampling was done, hyperthyroidism patients were given methimazole at a starting dose of 30 mg daily, while ophthalmopathy patients were given high-dose intravenous methylprednisolone.

Results and caveats for the whole study, not just this receptor: In cross-validation, the 13-signature model distinguished ophthalmopathy from stable hyperthyroidism with about 89% sensitivity and about 81% specificity, while in the test set the corresponding values were about 80% and 75%. Sample size was not statistically predetermined, and group allocation was not concealed from the investigators. In validation, the model predicted ophthalmopathy progression with about 71% sensitivity and less than 80% specificity; some twelve predicted patients were CT-confirmed with GO in a median of around 6 months. Most of the expanded thyroid clonotypes with a frequency above 0.001 were also detected in blood, and it was suggested that the thyroid immune response may be reflected by blood repertoires.

V lost 3 bases and J lost 2 bases; the stretch between them is 7 bases long. Inclusive of the bounding cysteine and phenylalanine, the CDR3 is 13 residues long. The retained sequence is limited to the CDR3, 39 bases, with the frame set at the first base. Hyperthyroidism was defined as stable when no progression to ophthalmopathy occurred within 18 months of follow-up. Hyperthyroidism patients were newly diagnosed, were aged 18 to 65 years, and had a disease duration under 2 months. Patients with other autoimmune diseases, uncontrolled infections, pregnancy or lactation were excluded from the study. Clinical symptoms, serum thyroxine, TRAb, thyroid ultrasound and orbital computed tomography were used for diagnosis. PBMCs were isolated from about 10 ml of fresh peripheral blood by Ficoll-Paque density gradient centrifugation. Total RNA was extracted using Trizol reagent, and RNA quality was checked on an Agilent 2100 Bioanalyzer.

The chain joins TRBV12-3 or TRBV12-4 to TRBJ1-2, with the D gene too uncertain to name. Sequencing input: peripheral blood. The clonotype comes from an adult woman with stable Graves' hyperthyroidism. The CDR3 is CASSLNGNYGYTF. The nucleotides read TGTGCCAGCAGTTTGAACGGGAACTATGGCTACACCTTC.